There are many counts of the clone carrying this T cell receptor (beta chain). Its antigen remains unknown. This record comes from a study of CD8 T cells in ankylosing spondylitis. Study conclusions and caveats: It appeared that ankylosing spondylitis blood was characterized by a TCR beta motif of several highly homologous variants.

Trimming removed 0 bases from V and 5 bases from J, with 8 bases in between. Looked up from germline, CDR1 is SGHRS and CDR2 is YFSETQ. The CDR3 runs 13 residues. Via MiXCR, TCRdb re-called the 5' RACE reads, giving one row per CDR3 protein. The sample contains 150,000 to 200,000 distinct CDR3 sequences, 13% of which appear only once. This receptor was taken from a female donor with ankylosing spondylitis or in good health (not recorded which). Input material: blood, either unsorted or a sorted T cell fraction (not recorded which). The V call is TRBV5-1, the J call TRBJ1-1; unclear D gene. CDR3 DNA sequence: TGCGCCAGCAGCTTGGTTCTGGGGACTGAAGCTTTCTTT. It is translated as CASSLVLGTEAFF. The full variable domain, its missing parts supplied by reference TRBV5-1 and TRBJ1-1, is KAGVTQTPRYLIKTRGQQVTLSCSPISGHRSVSWYQQTPGQGLQFLFEYFSETQRNKGNFPGRFSGRQFSNSRSEMNVSTLELGDSALYLCASSLVLGTEAFFGQGTRLTVV.